This T cell receptor (beta chain) was found in a study of T cell responses to AZD1222 COVID-19 vaccine. Only in-frame clones appear in the TCRdb table, and some are missing; sequencing was by immunoSEQ multiplex PCR. The table has over 100,000 clones, roughly 87% seen once; the top ten hold about 2.5%. Trimming cost V 4 bases and J 4 bases, with 29 bases left between them. The length of the CDR3 is 20 residues. Germline lookup yields CDR1 SGHNT and CDR2 YENEEA. Sequencing was performed on peripheral blood, taken 28 days after the second AZD1222 dose. The clonotype comes from an adult who received the AZD1222 COVID-19 vaccine. V gene TRBV11-3 combines with J gene TRBJ1-5, with D possibly matching TRBD1 (6 bases). The CDR3 spells CASSSALRGERAQDNQPQHF. In DNA, the CDR3 is TGTGCCAGCAGCTCAGCCCTCAGGGGAGAACGGGCACAAGATAATCAGCCCCAGCATTTT.